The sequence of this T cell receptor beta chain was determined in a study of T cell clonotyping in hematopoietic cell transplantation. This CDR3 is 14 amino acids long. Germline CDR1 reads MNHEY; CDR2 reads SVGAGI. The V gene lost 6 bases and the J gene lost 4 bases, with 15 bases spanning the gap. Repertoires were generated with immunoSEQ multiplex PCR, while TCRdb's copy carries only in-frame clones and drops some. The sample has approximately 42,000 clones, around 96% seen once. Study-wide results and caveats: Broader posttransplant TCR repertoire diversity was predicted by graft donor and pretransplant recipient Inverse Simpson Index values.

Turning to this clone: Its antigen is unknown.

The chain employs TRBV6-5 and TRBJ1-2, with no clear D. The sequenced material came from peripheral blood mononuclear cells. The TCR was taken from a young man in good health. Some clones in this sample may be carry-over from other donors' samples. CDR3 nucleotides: TGTGCCAGCAGCCCAGGAATCCTTACCTATGGCTACACCTTC. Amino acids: CASSPGILTYGYTF.